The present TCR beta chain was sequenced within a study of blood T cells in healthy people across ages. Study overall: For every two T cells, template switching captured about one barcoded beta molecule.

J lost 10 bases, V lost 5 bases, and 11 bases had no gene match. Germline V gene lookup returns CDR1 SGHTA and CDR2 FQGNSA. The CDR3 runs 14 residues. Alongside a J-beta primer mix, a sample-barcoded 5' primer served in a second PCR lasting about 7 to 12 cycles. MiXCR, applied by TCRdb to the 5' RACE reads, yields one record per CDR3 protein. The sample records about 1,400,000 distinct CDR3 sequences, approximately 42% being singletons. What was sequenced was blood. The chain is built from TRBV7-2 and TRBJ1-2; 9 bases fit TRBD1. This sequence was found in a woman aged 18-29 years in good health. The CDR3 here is CASSTGGTGPLYTF. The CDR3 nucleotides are TGTGCCAGCAGCACAGGGGGGACAGGGCCCCTCTACACCTTC.